This T cell receptor (beta chain) was documented in a study of graft-versus-host responses after intestinal transplantation (dated by TCRdb to the early 2020s). Notes on the research overall: Recipients received multivisceral, liver-intestinal, or isolated intestinal transplants. Anti-thymocyte globulin induction was given to all recipients, followed by maintenance tacrolimus and steroids for approximately three years. After intestinal transplantation, graft-versus-host and host-versus-graft alloreactive T cell clones in the graft, circulation and bone marrow were tracked using bulk TCR-beta CDR3 sequencing. Alloreactive clones were identified by sequencing pre-transplant mixed lymphocyte reaction products and comparing these products with unstimulated pre-transplant donor and recipient T cells. The cohort enrolled 20 to 30 intestinal transplant recipients, one of whom was a retransplant, and a few patients without pretransplant specimens were excluded. A peak of at least 4% donor T cells among recipient peripheral blood mononuclear cells was the definition used for donor T cell macrochimerism. Instead of going to the commercial service, samples from a few later patients were sequenced in-house on an Illumina MiSeq and processed with MiXCR. On the study overall, not on this receptor specifically: GvH clones turned up in recipient bone marrow, with some appearing earlier in ileal mucosa or blood, a pattern consistent with an intestinal mucosal origin. In patients with donor T cell macrochimerism, the allografts had high GvH to HvG T cell clonal ratios. Conclusions were limited by the relatively low number and heterogeneity of intestinal transplant patients. Early after transplant, peak levels of circulating GvH clones were found to be associated with declines in HvG clones.

The method behind the library was the immunoSEQ multiplex PCR assay. In most patients, genomic DNA was isolated using the Qiagen DNeasy Blood and Tissue Kit and sent frozen to Adaptive Biotechnologies for TCR sequencing. Adaptive Biotechnologies carried out high-throughput TCR-beta CDR3 sequencing of genomic DNA for most patients. Per the authors' processing: TCR sequencing data were retrieved from Adaptive's ImmunoSEQ software for more than 15 patients, whereas three other patients were processed with MiXCR and VDJtools. To correct CD4 versus CD8 sorting errors, sequences present in both subsets at a frequency ratio below 5:1 were removed. CDR3 nucleotide sequences shared between donor and recipient were removed because the origin of such sequences could not be assigned. To count as alloreactive, a clone needed at least 2-fold expansion over unstimulated cells and a minimum CFSE-low frequency of 0.002% (template counts) or 0.001% (read counts). Mappable clones were those detected in sequenced pre-transplant spleen, lymph node, or MLR CFSE-low populations of the donor or recipient. The cumulative frequency of alloreactive clones was calculated as a percentage of all sequences, weighted by copy number. Sourced from immuneACCESS, this table was stored by TCRdb with only in-frame sequences that have V and J called. A share of the clones is absent; for the studies checked, an unresolved V gene accounts for under half, and the remainder has no known explanation. V, J and clone size were drawn from that table, and D and trimming were deduced from the DNA. The sample yields 80,000 to 100,000 clones; 85% to 95% were counted once. Around 0.07% of the sample comes from the top ten.

With respect to this clone: Its antigen remains unidentified. No per-base quality is available; no much larger clone lies one base away.

The time point label, as the study defines it: cells obtained before transplantation from donor or recipient. CD3+CD4+ and CD3+CD8+ populations were FACS-sorted from unstimulated pre-transplant donor and recipient cells taken from spleen or lymph nodes. CDR1 SGHAT and CDR2 FQDESV are derived from the germline V gene (reference sequence). Its CDR3 holds 16 amino acids, cysteine through phenylalanine. Of all the DNA, just the CDR3 is kept, 48 bases in frame from base 1. Compared with germline, V lacks 3 bases and J lacks 8 bases; bases without a gene match: 10. Here the sequenced sample was unstimulated CD8+ T cells sorted from spleen or lymph node cells, taken before transplant. This TCR derives from a human donor who was the organ donor for an intestinal transplant. The sequence links TRBV11-1 to TRBJ2-1, with 10 bases in between that match TRBD2. The CDR3 region has the sequence CASSLSAGGLFDEQFF. The DNA sequence follows: TGTGCCAGCAGCTTGTCAGCGGGGGGGCTTTTCGATGAGCAGTTCTTC.